The 7 T cell receptor beta chains below all came from one sample that was sequenced in a study of T cell changes during pregnancy in multiple sclerosis. Repertoires were generated with immunoSEQ multiplex PCR, while TCRdb's copy carries only in-frame clones and drops some. The repertoire holds tens of thousands of clones, with approximately 90% as singletons. The material sequenced was peripheral blood, taken in the third trimester of pregnancy. The receptors stem from a female donor with multiple sclerosis, enrolled in a pregnancy study.

V is TRBV10-1 and J is TRBJ2-1; TRBD1 matches 8 bases. The CDR3 contains 16 residues. J was trimmed by 8 bases and V by 4 bases; bases with no gene match: 13. Germline CDR1 is WNHNN and CDR2 is SYGVQD (reference sequence). The CDR3 DNA is TGCGCCAGCAGTGGATCGAGGCAGGGGGCGGTCGATGAGCAGTTCTTC. This translates into CASSGSRQGAVDEQFF.

V is TRBV28 and J is TRBJ2-7; D not resolved. Per germline, CDR1 MDHEN and CDR2 SYDVKM. Trimming took 2 bases from V and 7 from J, leaving 9 bases between them. CDR3 length: 12 amino acids. CDR3 bases: TGTGCCAGCAGTTTACGACATTATGAGCAGTACTTC. Translating it yields CASSLRHYEQYF.

In its sample, this clone was seen a few times. The chain has TRBV2 and TRBJ1-1, with 9 bases identical to TRBD1. Germline V gives CDR1 SNHLY, CDR2 FYNNEI. With 2 bases clipped from V and 5 bases from J, the junction kept 6 bases outside the gene matches. This CDR3 has 15 residues. This CDR3 reads CASSELGQGATEAFF. Written as DNA, the CDR3 is TGTGCCAGCAGTGAATTGGGACAGGGTGCGACTGAAGCTTTCTTT.

The chain couples TRBV5-4 to TRBJ2-7; tentatively, D is TRBD2 (8 bases). This CDR3 has 16 amino acids. V was shortened by 4 bases and J by 6 bases, with 23 bases between the two germline ends. Germline lookup yields CDR1 SGHNT and CDR2 YYREEE (reference sequence). The CDR3 region is CASSQGGRLAGAEQYF. Written as DNA, the CDR3 is TGTGCCAGCAGCCAGGGGGGGCGGCTAGCGGGCGCCGAGCAGTACTTC.

The J gene is TRBJ2-4, the V gene TRBV28; D is possibly TRBD1 (6 bases). Trimming pared 3 bases from V and 1 base from J, leaving 13 bases between. Germline CDR1 and CDR2: MDHEN and SYDVKM. The CDR3 loop spans 16 amino acids. CDR3 loop: CASSLPGEGAKNIQYF. The CDR3 coding sequence is TGTGCCAGCAGTTTGCCAGGGGAAGGGGCCAAAAACATTCAGTACTTC. Full variable domain (missing parts from reference TRBV28 and TRBJ2-4): DVKVTQSSRYLVKRTGEKVFLECVQDMDHENMFWYRQDPGLGLRLIYFSYDVKMKEKGDIPEGYSVSREKKERFSLILESASTNQTSMYLCASSLPGEGAKNIQYFGAGTRLSVL.

The chain links TRBV9 to TRBJ2-1, with 8 nucleotides matching TRBD2. There are 13 residues in the CDR3. The trim removed 7 bases at V and 8 bases at J, leaving 8 bases unmatched. Germline values: CDR1 SGDLS, CDR2 YYNGEE. The CDR3 is CASEAAGGDEQFF. As DNA, the CDR3 is TGTGCCAGCGAGGCTGCGGGAGGCGATGAGCAGTTCTTC.

The V and J genes are TRBV7-2 and TRBJ2-4; 9 positions agree with TRBD2. The germline CDR1 and CDR2 sequences are SGHTA and FQGNSA. V shed 2 bases, J shed 6 bases, and the junction held 8 bases outside the gene matches. This CDR3 has 16 residues. The DNA of the CDR3 is TGTGCCAGCAGCTTACAGGCGGGAGGGCCGGGAAACATTCAGTACTTC. Residues: CASSLQAGGPGNIQYF.